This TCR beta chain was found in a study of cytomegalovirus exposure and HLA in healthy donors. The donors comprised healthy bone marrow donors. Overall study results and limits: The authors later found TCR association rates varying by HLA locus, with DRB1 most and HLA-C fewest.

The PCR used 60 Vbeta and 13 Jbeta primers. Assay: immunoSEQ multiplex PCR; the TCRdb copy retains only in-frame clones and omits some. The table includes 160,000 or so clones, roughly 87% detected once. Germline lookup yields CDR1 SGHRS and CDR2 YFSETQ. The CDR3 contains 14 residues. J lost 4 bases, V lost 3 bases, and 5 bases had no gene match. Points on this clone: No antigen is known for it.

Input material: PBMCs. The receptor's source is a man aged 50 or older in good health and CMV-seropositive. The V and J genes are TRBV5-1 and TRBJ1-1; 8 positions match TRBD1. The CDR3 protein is CASSSLDRGTEAFF. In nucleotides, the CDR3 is TGCGCCAGCAGCTCCCTTGACAGGGGCACTGAAGCTTTCTTT.